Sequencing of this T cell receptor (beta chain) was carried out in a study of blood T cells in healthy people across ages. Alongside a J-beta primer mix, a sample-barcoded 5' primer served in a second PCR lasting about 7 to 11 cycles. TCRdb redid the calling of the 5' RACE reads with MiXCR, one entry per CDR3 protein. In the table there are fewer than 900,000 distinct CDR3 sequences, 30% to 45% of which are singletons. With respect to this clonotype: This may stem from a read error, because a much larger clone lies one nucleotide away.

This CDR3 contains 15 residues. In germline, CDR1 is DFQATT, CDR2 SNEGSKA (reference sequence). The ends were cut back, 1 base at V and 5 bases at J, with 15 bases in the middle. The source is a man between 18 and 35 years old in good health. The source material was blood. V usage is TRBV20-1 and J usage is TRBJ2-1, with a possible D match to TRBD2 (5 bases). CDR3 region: CSARAASILDNEQFF. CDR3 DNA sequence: TGCAGTGCTAGAGCGGCTAGCATCTTGGACAATGAGCAGTTCTTC.